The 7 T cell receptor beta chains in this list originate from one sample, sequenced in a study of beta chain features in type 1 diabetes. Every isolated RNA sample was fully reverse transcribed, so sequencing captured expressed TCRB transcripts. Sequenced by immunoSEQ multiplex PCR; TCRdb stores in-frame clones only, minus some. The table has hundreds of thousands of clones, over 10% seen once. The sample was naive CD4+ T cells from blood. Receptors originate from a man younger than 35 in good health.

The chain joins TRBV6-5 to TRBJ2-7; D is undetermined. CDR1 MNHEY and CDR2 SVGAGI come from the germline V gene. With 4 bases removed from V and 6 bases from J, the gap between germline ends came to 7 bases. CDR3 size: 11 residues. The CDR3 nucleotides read TGTGCCAGCAGTTCTATCGGCGAGCAGTACTTC. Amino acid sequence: CASSSIGEQYF.

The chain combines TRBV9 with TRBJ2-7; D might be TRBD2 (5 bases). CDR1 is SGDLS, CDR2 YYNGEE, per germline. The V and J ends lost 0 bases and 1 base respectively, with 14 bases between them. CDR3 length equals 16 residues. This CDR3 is CASSVAQRSSSYEQYF. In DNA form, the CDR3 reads TGTGCCAGCAGCGTAGCTCAGCGGAGCTCTTCCTACGAGCAGTACTTC.

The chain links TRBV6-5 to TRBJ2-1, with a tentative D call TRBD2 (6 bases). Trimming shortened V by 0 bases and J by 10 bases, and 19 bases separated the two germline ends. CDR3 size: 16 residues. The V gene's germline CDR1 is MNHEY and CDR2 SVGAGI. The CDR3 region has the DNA TGTGCCAGCAGTTACTCGCGGGACTCCTCATTTTGGGAGCAGTTCTTC. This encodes CASSYSRDSSFWEQFF.

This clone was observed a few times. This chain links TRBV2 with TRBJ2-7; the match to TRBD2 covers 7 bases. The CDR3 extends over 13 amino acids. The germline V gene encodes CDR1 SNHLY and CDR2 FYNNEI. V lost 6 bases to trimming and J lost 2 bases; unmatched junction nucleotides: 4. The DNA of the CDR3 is TGTGCCAGCAGGCTAGCGGCAACCTACGAGCAGTACTTC. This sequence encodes CASRLAATYEQYF.

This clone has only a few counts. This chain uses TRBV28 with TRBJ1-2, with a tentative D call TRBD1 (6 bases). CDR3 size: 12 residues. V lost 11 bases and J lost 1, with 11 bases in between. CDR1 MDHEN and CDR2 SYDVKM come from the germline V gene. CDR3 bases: TGTGCCGCGGGGGGGCTTAACTATGGCTACACCTTC. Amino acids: CAAGGLNYGYTF.

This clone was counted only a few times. CDR3: CASSQGGASGYTF. CDR3 nucleotide sequence: TGTGCCAGCAGCCAAGGGGGGGCGAGTGGCTACACCTTC. The chain is built from TRBV6-5 and TRBJ1-2; a weak D match, TRBD1 (6 bases). Germline V gene data show CDR1 as MNHEY and CDR2 as SVGAGI. Trimming shortened V by 6 bases and J by 7 bases, and 15 bases separated the two germline ends. CDR3 length: 13 amino acids.

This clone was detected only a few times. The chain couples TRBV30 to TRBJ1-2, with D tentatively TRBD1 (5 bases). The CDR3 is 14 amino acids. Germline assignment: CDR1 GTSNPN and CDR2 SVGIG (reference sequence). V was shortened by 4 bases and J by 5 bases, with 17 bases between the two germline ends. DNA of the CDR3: TGTGCCTGGACCCGGTGGGGGGGAGATTATGGCTACACCTTC. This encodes CAWTRWGGDYGYTF.